The rows below give T cell receptor beta chains drawn from one sample of a study of PD-1 blockade in classical Hodgkin lymphoma. Sequenced by immunoSEQ multiplex PCR; TCRdb stores in-frame clones only, minus some. The sample yields about 13,000 clones, 65% to 80% seen once. Sequenced material: CD8+ T cells from blood, taken at baseline. The receptor set was obtained from a human donor with classical Hodgkin lymphoma. The CDR3 runs from the conserved cysteine through the conserved F or W. The D gene is left open where the match is weak. A clone size is listed for some rows: how often the clone was seen (once, few, many), or a class if it is expanded.

d_gene	v_gene	abundance	j_gene	CDR3nt	CDR3aa
NA	TRBV7-8	large	TRBJ1-2	TGTGCCAGCAGCTTAGGCAGGGAGGGCTACACCTTC	CASSLGREGYTF
TRBD1	TRBV5-4	NA	TRBJ1-2	TGTGCCAGCAGCTTAAATGGCATGGGACAGGTCAAAGGCTACACCTTC	CASSLNGMGQVKGYTF
NA	TRBV21-1	NA	TRBJ1-5	TGTGCCAGCAGTCAGGATTGCTATCAGCCCCAGCATTTT	CASSQDCYQPQHF
NA	TRBV10-2	NA	TRBJ2-7	TGCGCCAGCAGCGGGTCCGGTCTCGAGCAGTACTTC	CASSGSGLEQYF
NA	TRBV2	few	TRBJ2-7	TGTGCCAGCCTGCCTAAAGGGGGGGTCTTCTCCTACGAGCAGTACTTC	CASLPKGGVFSYEQYF
NA	TRBV6-5	NA	TRBJ1-4	TGTGCCAGCAGTTACTCAGGGCCAGGTGAAAAACTGTTTTTT	CASSYSGPGEKLFF
NA	TRBV4-3	NA	TRBJ1-1	TGCGCCAGCAGCCTGGGGACAAGTTACACTGAAGCTTTCTTT	CASSLGTSYTEAFF
TRBD1	TRBV2	NA	TRBJ2-5	TGTGCCAGCAGTGACAGGACAGGGGGACAAGAGACCCAGTACTTC	CASSDRTGGQETQYF
NA	TRBV5-8	NA	TRBJ1-2	TGCGCCAGCAGCCAATATAAGGACTATGGCTACACCTTC	CASSQYKDYGYTF
NA	TRBV19	NA	TRBJ1-2	TGTGCCAGTAGTATTGGTGCGATGGGTGGCTACACCTTC	CASSIGAMGGYTF
NA	TRBV6-6	NA	TRBJ2-7	TGTGCCAGCAGTTACGGGACATACCACGAGCAGTACTTC	CASSYGTYHEQYF
NA	TRBV7-6	NA	TRBJ2-5	TGTGCCAGCCGGGGGGCCCCAAGAGAGACCCAGTACTTC	CASRGAPRETQYF
TRBD1	TRBV7-9	NA	TRBJ2-3	TGTGCCAGCAGCACCGGACAGGGTGTAGATACGCAGTATTTT	CASSTGQGVDTQYF
NA	TRBV19	NA	TRBJ2-1	TGTGCCAGTAGTATAAGGGCTGACTCCTACAATGAGCAGTTCTTC	CASSIRADSYNEQFF
TRBD1	TRBV4-2	once	TRBJ1-5	TGTGCCAGCAGCCAAGAGGAGACAGGGGTTTATCAGCCCCAGCATTTT	CASSQEETGVYQPQHF
NA	TRBV19	NA	TRBJ1-1	TGTGCCAGTAGTATGGGGGGCGGCACTGAAGCTTTCTTT	CASSMGGGTEAFF
NA	TRBV4-2	NA	TRBJ2-1	TGTGCCAGCAGCCAAGCAGGCGGCGATGAGCAGTTCTTC	CASSQAGGDEQFF
NA	TRBV5-1	once	TRBJ2-1	TGCGCCAGCAGCCTGACTTTGTACAATGAGCAGTTCTTC	CASSLTLYNEQFF
TRBD1	TRBV5-1	NA	TRBJ1-1	TGCGCCAGCACGGACAGGGCTAACACTGAAGCTTTCTTT	CASTDRANTEAFF
NA	TRBV5-1	NA	TRBJ2-1	TGCGCCAGCAGCTTGGTAGGTAGTAGCTCCTACAATGAGCAGTTCTTC	CASSLVGSSSYNEQFF
TRBD1	TRBV11-3	NA	TRBJ2-7	TGTGCCAGCAGCTTAGATCAGGGACAGGGTTACGAGCAGTACTTC	CASSLDQGQGYEQYF
TRBD1	TRBV29-1	few	TRBJ1-5	TGCAGCGTTGCAGGGGGTGTGGGGCAGCCCCAGCATTTT	CSVAGGVGQPQHF
NA	TRBV5-6	once	TRBJ1-4	TGTGCCAGCAGCTTGGAGGGGGGAGGAGAAAAACTGTTTTTT	CASSLEGGGEKLFF
TRBD2	TRBV4-1	NA	TRBJ2-7	TGCGCCAGCAGTCCTTCTACCCGGGGGGTAAGCTACGAGCAGTACTTC	CASSPSTRGVSYEQYF
NA	TRBV21-1	NA	TRBJ1-1	TGTGCCAGCAGCAAAGGCGCAGGGGGCTCGTGGAACACTGAAGCTTTCTTT	CASSKGAGGSWNTEAFF
TRBD1	TRBV19	NA	TRBJ2-7	TGTGCCAGTACCCGGACAGGGGGGGTTTACGAGCAGTACTTC	CASTRTGGVYEQYF
NA	TRBV6-6	NA	TRBJ1-6	TGTGCCAGCCTGAACCCATATAATTCACCCCTCCACTTT	CASLNPYNSPLHF
NA	TRBV29-1	large	TRBJ1-4	TGCAGCGTGGGGACTTCCGGGACTAATGAAAAACTGTTTTTT	CSVGTSGTNEKLFF
NA	TRBV28	NA	TRBJ1-6	TGTGCCAGCAGTTTTTCAACACAGGTCTTTAGTTCACCCCTCCACTTT	CASSFSTQVFSSPLHF
NA	TRBV6-6	NA	TRBJ1-1	TGTGCCAGCAGCCACGAGGGGCTCGAGGCTTTCTTT	CASSHEGLEAFF
NA	TRBV9	NA	TRBJ2-1	TGTGCCAGCAGCGTAGTGAGCTACAATGAGCAGTTCTTC	CASSVVSYNEQFF
NA	TRBV19	NA	TRBJ2-7	TGTGCCAGTAGTTTCCAATCTCCTATTCCCTCCGAGCAGTACTTC	CASSFQSPIPSEQYF
TRBD1	TRBV15	NA	TRBJ1-2	TGTGCCACCAGCAGACGACGACAGGGATCGGATGGCTACACCTTC	CATSRRRQGSDGYTF
NA	TRBV27	NA	TRBJ2-7	TGTGCCAGCAGTTTCTCTGGATACGAGCAGTACTTC	CASSFSGYEQYF
TRBD2	TRBV9	NA	TRBJ2-1	TGTGCCAGCAGCGTAGGCGGGGGGGCTCTCTACAATGAGCAGTTCTTC	CASSVGGGALYNEQFF
NA	TRBV4-3	NA	TRBJ2-7	TGCGCCAGCAGCCTGGGGGGAGGCGAGCAGTACTTC	CASSLGGGEQYF
NA	TRBV30	NA	TRBJ2-7	TGTGCCTGGAGTACCGGCCTCTCCTACGAGCAGTACTTC	CAWSTGLSYEQYF
NA	TRBV6-5	NA	TRBJ1-2	TGTGCCAGTAAACCGATTGGGAGGAACTATGGCTACACCTTC	CASKPIGRNYGYTF
NA	TRBV2	NA	TRBJ2-2	TGTGCCAGAAGGGGCCTGCGAGGCCTTGACACCGGGGAGCTGTTTTTT	CARRGLRGLDTGELFF
TRBD1	TRBV4-3	NA	TRBJ2-7	TGCGCCAGCAGCCAGTATGAGACAGGGAGCCACGAGCAGTACTTC	CASSQYETGSHEQYF
NA	TRBV30	NA	TRBJ1-4	TGTGCCTGGAGTGTAATGGGAGCTGAAAAACTGTTTTTT	CAWSVMGAEKLFF
NA	TRBV29-1	NA	TRBJ2-7	TGCAGCGCGAAAGGGGGGATAGGGACCCCTGGGTACGAGCAGTACTTC	CSAKGGIGTPGYEQYF
NA	TRBV6-5	once	TRBJ2-1	TGTGCCAGCAGTTACCTGACAGGTATCAATGAGCAGTTCTTC	CASSYLTGINEQFF
NA	TRBV12-2	NA	TRBJ2-7	TGTGCAAGTCGCAATCGGACGGGGAAGGGAGAGCAGTACTTC	CASRNRTGKGEQYF
TRBD1	TRBV2	few	TRBJ1-6	TGTGCCAGCAGAGAGGGGGCAGGTTCACCCCTCCACTTT	CASREGAGSPLHF
TRBD2	TRBV9	once	TRBJ2-1	TGTGCCAGCAGCGGATCTAGCGGGGGAGGGGAGTTCTTC	CASSGSSGGGEFF
NA	TRBV9	NA	TRBJ1-4	TGTGCCAGCAGCGGAAACGGACGAGCAACTAATGAAAAACTGTTTTTT	CASSGNGRATNEKLFF
TRBD1	TRBV25-1	NA	TRBJ2-3	TGTGCCAGCTCAGGGGGCGGTGTAGATACTAGCACAGATACGCAGTATTTT	CASSGGGVDTSTDTQYF
NA	TRBV5-3	NA	TRBJ1-6	TGTGCCAGCCGACGGGGACGGGGCTCACCCCTCCACTTT	CASRRGRGSPLHF
TRBD1	TRBV10-2	NA	TRBJ1-2	TGCGCCAGCAGACCGATCCGGACAGGGAGTCGATCTGGCTACACCTTC	CASRPIRTGSRSGYTF
TRBD1	TRBV7-6	NA	TRBJ2-7	TGTGCCAGCAGCTTCGGACAGGACTACGAGCAGTACTTC	CASSFGQDYEQYF
NA	TRBV28	NA	TRBJ2-7	TGTGCCACACGCTCCTTGGGGGTCCCCTACGAGCAGTACTTC	CATRSLGVPYEQYF
NA	TRBV28	NA	TRBJ1-2	TGTGCCAGCAGTTTTTCGGCAGGGTTTTTCGGCTACACCTTC	CASSFSAGFFGYTF
TRBD1	TRBV7-9	NA	TRBJ1-3	TGTGCCAGCAACGTGGGACAGGGGACTGGAAACACCATATATTTT	CASNVGQGTGNTIYF
NA	TRBV27	NA	TRBJ2-1	TGTGCCAGCGGGCGGAATGAGCAGTTCTTC	CASGRNEQFF